A selection of T cell receptor beta chains follows, all from one sample in a study of cytomegalovirus exposure and HLA in healthy donors. Clones were read by immunoSEQ multiplex PCR, and TCRdb kept only the in-frame ones, dropping some. The data contain 90,000 to 150,000 clones, 75% to 90% of them seen just once; the ten biggest clones take up 1.5% to 2%. Sample: PBMCs. The receptors were gathered from a man aged 35-49 years in good health and CMV-seronegative. Both conserved end residues are part of each CDR3. The D gene is left open where the match is weak. Clone size is given for some rows only: seen once, a few or many times, or a class if the clone is expanded.

V	D	J	size	DNA	CDR3
TRBV5-1	TRBD1	TRBJ2-5	-	TGCGCCAGCAGCCTGCTTAAGTTCCAGGGGGCCCAGTACTTC	CASSLLKFQGAQYF
TRBV11-2	-	TRBJ1-1	-	TGTGCCAGCAGCTCATTTTTGGGCAACGCTTTCTTT	CASSSFLGNAFF
TRBV7-2	TRBD2	TRBJ2-1	-	TGTGCCAGCAGCTTAATGGGACTAGTAGGCAATGAGCAGTTCTTC	CASSLMGLVGNEQFF
TRBV20-1	TRBD1	TRBJ1-6	-	TGCAGTGCTAGTCTAGGGGACAGTCTCCACTTT	CSASLGDSLHF
TRBV27	-	TRBJ1-5	-	TGTGCCAGCAGCCCCGGTCCGGGGGTGCCCCAGCATTTT	CASSPGPGVPQHF
TRBV5-1	TRBD2	TRBJ2-5	-	TGCGCCAGCAGCTCGACCCCGGGACTAGCGGGGGGTGAGACCCAGTACTTC	CASSSTPGLAGGETQYF
TRBV7-6	TRBD1	TRBJ2-3	-	TGTGCCAGCAGCTTACGGGGGACAGGGAAAGCAGATACGCAGTATTTT	CASSLRGTGKADTQYF
TRBV7-6	TRBD1	TRBJ1-2	-	TGTGCCAGCAGCTTTGGACAGGTTGGAACCAACTATGGCTACACCTTC	CASSFGQVGTNYGYTF
TRBV9	TRBD2	TRBJ2-3	-	TGTGCCAGCAGCGTTACGGGGGGGAGAGATACGCAGTATTTT	CASSVTGGRDTQYF
TRBV30	TRBD1	TRBJ1-5	-	TGTGCCTGGAGGGACCGGGACAGGGGAGAGCCCCAGCATTTT	CAWRDRDRGEPQHF
TRBV7-2	-	TRBJ2-3	few	TGTGCCAGCAGCTCCCGGGGGGCCACAGATACGCAGTATTTT	CASSSRGATDTQYF
TRBV4-3	TRBD1	TRBJ1-2	-	TGCGCCAGCAGTCAAGACAGGGGATCAATCCATGGCTACACCTTC	CASSQDRGSIHGYTF
TRBV7-7	TRBD2	TRBJ2-3	-	TGTGCTAGCAGCTCGGGACTAGCAAACACAGATACGCAGTATTTT	CASSSGLANTDTQYF
TRBV11-2	-	TRBJ1-1	-	TGTGCCAGCAGCCCCCGACCCTGGGCCCCTGAAGCTTTCTTT	CASSPRPWAPEAFF
TRBV9	TRBD1	TRBJ1-5	-	TGTGCCAGCGGGATCGGACAGGACAATCAGCCCCAGCATTTT	CASGIGQDNQPQHF
TRBV19	-	TRBJ2-6	-	TGTGCCAGTAGTATTTGGGGGACTGGGGCCAACGGCCTGACTTTC	CASSIWGTGANGLTF
TRBV18	-	TRBJ1-2	-	TGTGCCAGCTCACAGGACAGCTCTAACTATGGCTACACCTTC	CASSQDSSNYGYTF
TRBV27	TRBD1	TRBJ2-1	-	TGTGCCAGCAGACAGGGGGCACCCTACAATGAGCAGTTCTTC	CASRQGAPYNEQFF
TRBV5-4	-	TRBJ1-2	-	TGTGCCAGCAGCCGCGAAGTACAGGGAGAAGGCTACACCTTC	CASSREVQGEGYTF
TRBV28	-	TRBJ1-5	-	TGTGCCAGCAGTTCACCAGGGGAATGGGCAGACCAGCCCCAGCATTTT	CASSSPGEWADQPQHF
TRBV28	TRBD2	TRBJ2-7	-	TGTGCCAGCAGTTTATGGGCTAGCGGGAGCTACGAGCAGTACTTC	CASSLWASGSYEQYF
TRBV6-1	TRBD2	TRBJ2-2	-	TGTGCCAGCGCGAGGGGCGGGGGGAACACCGGGGAGCTGTTTTTT	CASARGGGNTGELFF
TRBV12-5	TRBD1	TRBJ1-5	-	TGTGCTAGTGGTTTGGGGACAGGATATAGCAATCAGCCCCAGCATTTT	CASGLGTGYSNQPQHF
TRBV5-1	-	TRBJ1-2	-	TGCGCCAGCAGCTTGGGACGAGTTGGGGGCAACTATGGCTACACCTTC	CASSLGRVGGNYGYTF
TRBV2	TRBD1	TRBJ1-5	few	TGTGCCAGCAGTCAGGGACAGCGCAATCAGCCCCAGCATTTT	CASSQGQRNQPQHF
TRBV27	TRBD1	TRBJ2-7	-	TGTGCCAGCAGTTTACAGGGGGATTACTACGAGCAGTACTTC	CASSLQGDYYEQYF
TRBV7-2	-	TRBJ1-3	-	TGTGCCAGCAGCTTAAACAGGATGACTTTAGGTGGAAACACCATATATTTT	CASSLNRMTLGGNTIYF
TRBV4-3	TRBD1	TRBJ2-2	-	TGCGCCAGCAGCCAAAAACCGAACAGGGGAACGAACACCGGGGAGCTGTTTTTT	CASSQKPNRGTNTGELFF
TRBV9	TRBD1	TRBJ2-7	-	TGTGCCAGCAGCGTCCATACCGGGACAGGGTACGAGCAGTACTTC	CASSVHTGTGYEQYF
TRBV9	TRBD1	TRBJ2-4	-	TGTGCCAGCAGCGTATCGGGGACAGGGAGCCACATTCAGTACTTC	CASSVSGTGSHIQYF
TRBV5-4	-	TRBJ1-1	-	TGTGCCAGCAGCTTCCCTACAGGAACTGAAGCTTTCTTT	CASSFPTGTEAFF
TRBV4-3	-	TRBJ2-3	-	TGCGCCAGCAGCCAAGCAGGGAACCTGGCAGATACGCAGTATTTT	CASSQAGNLADTQYF
TRBV21-1	-	TRBJ1-2	-	TGTGCCAGCAGCCCTCCACCACAAAGGGGTGGCTATGGCTACACCTTC	CASSPPPQRGGYGYTF
TRBV5-1	-	TRBJ2-1	-	TGCGCCAGCAGCTTCCGGGAACCGCGGGGTGGCGAGCAGTTCTTC	CASSFREPRGGEQFF
TRBV5-1	-	TRBJ1-1	-	TGCGCCAGCAGCCAGGTAGGACAGAACACTGAAGCTTTCTTT	CASSQVGQNTEAFF
TRBV18	TRBD2	TRBJ2-1	-	TGTGCCAGCTCAACCACTAGCGGACTCCGGGAGCAGTTCTTC	CASSTTSGLREQFF
TRBV30	-	TRBJ1-2	-	TGTGCCTGGAGTGCGGGACTTCGGTCCTATGGCTACACCTTC	CAWSAGLRSYGYTF
TRBV18	-	TRBJ1-4	-	TGTGCCAGCTCACCACCGGGGGCCAGGGAAAAACTGTTTTTT	CASSPPGAREKLFF
TRBV15	TRBD1	TRBJ2-1	-	TGTGCCACCAGCAGGGACAGGGTGGATGAGCAGTTCTTC	CATSRDRVDEQFF
TRBV27	TRBD1	TRBJ2-2	few	TGTGCCAGCAGTATGAACAGGGGGCATTGGAGGGAGCTGTTTTTT	CASSMNRGHWRELFF
TRBV6-1	TRBD1	TRBJ2-3	-	TGTGCCAGCATGCCCCCGGGACAGGGAGTGGGTACGCAGTATTTT	CASMPPGQGVGTQYF
TRBV7-9	TRBD2	TRBJ2-6	-	TGTGCCAGCAGCCCCCTAGCGGGAGTATCTGGGGCCAACGTCCTGACTTTC	CASSPLAGVSGANVLTF
TRBV30	TRBD1	TRBJ2-6	few	TGTGCCTATGCAACGACAGGGTTGAGCGGCTCTGGGGCCAACGTCCTGACTTTC	CAYATTGLSGSGANVLTF
TRBV27	TRBD1	TRBJ1-2	-	TGTGCCAGCAGTGGCCGGACAGGCCTCTATGGCTACACCTTC	CASSGRTGLYGYTF
TRBV28	-	TRBJ1-5	-	TGTGCCAGCAGTCCGGCGGTGGGGGGGAATCAGCCCCAGCATTTT	CASSPAVGGNQPQHF
TRBV2	-	TRBJ1-5	-	TGTGCCAGCACACCAGGGAATAGGAATCAGCCCCAGCATTTT	CASTPGNRNQPQHF
TRBV28	-	TRBJ1-5	-	TGTGCCACGGACCGAACAGGGCGCAAACGCAATCAGCCCCAGCATTTT	CATDRTGRKRNQPQHF
TRBV9	TRBD2	TRBJ2-7	-	TGTGCCAGCAGCGTAGACAGCGGGGCCTACTACGAGCAGTACTTC	CASSVDSGAYYEQYF
TRBV18	-	TRBJ2-3	-	TGTGCCAGCTCACCCTTTGAGGGAAGCTTTTCGGATACGCAGTATTTT	CASSPFEGSFSDTQYF
TRBV9	TRBD1	TRBJ1-2	-	TGTGCCAGCAGCGTAGAAGGGGGCCTAGCCTATGGCTACACCTTC	CASSVEGGLAYGYTF
TRBV20-1	TRBD2	TRBJ2-4	few	TGCAGTGCAAGGACTAGAAACATTCAGTACTTC	CSARTRNIQYF
TRBV30	-	TRBJ1-1	-	TGTGCCTGGAGTGTTCCCACCCCGGCGGTTCCAGAAGCTTTCTTT	CAWSVPTPAVPEAFF
TRBV6-4	-	TRBJ1-1	-	TGTGCCAGCAGTGACAGCCCGGGAACGAGAGACACTGAAGCTTTCTTT	CASSDSPGTRDTEAFF
TRBV6-6	TRBD1	TRBJ2-7	-	TGTGCCAGCAGGGGCCCGGGACAGGAGTACGAGCAGTACTTC	CASRGPGQEYEQYF
TRBV7-7	-	TRBJ2-5	-	TGTGCTAGCAGTTCTGACAGCCAAGAGACCCAGTACTTC	CASSSDSQETQYF